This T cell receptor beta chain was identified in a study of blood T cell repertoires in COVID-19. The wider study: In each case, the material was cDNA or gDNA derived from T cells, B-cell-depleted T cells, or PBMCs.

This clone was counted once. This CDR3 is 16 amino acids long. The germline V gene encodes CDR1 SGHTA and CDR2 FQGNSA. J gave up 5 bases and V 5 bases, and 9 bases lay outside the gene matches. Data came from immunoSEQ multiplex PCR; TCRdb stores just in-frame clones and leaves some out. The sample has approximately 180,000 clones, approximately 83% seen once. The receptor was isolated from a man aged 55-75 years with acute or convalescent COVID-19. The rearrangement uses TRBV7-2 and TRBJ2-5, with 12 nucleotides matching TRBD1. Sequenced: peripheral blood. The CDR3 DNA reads TGTGCCAGCAGCGGCCGGGACAGGGGGCGGGGGGAGACCCAGTACTTC. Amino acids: CASSGRDRGRGETQYF.